A selection of T cell receptor beta chains follows, all from one sample in a study of siplizumab effects on memory and regulatory T cells. This table comes from immunoSEQ multiplex PCR, and its TCRdb copy is limited to in-frame clones, with some not included. The profile shows tens of thousands of clones, about 93% of them singletons. Sequencing was carried out using non-Treg CD4+ T cells sorted from blood. These TCRs come from a human donor in good health. Both conserved end residues are part of each CDR3. Each record gives: D gene, J gene, V gene, clone size, CDR3 DNA, CDR3 protein. The D gene is left open where the match is weak. Some rows mark clone size as missing; the rest say once, few, many or name a class of expanded clone.

D: .; J: TRBJ2-1; V: TRBV21-1; size: once; DNA: TGTGCCAGCAGCAAAGAAGGGGACAGGTCCTACAATGAGCAGTTCTTC; CDR3: CASSKEGDRSYNEQFF
D: TRBD2; J: TRBJ2-3; V: TRBV18; size: .; DNA: TGTGCCAGCTCACGGCGGACTAGCGGGAGGGGTATGGATACGCAGTATTTT; CDR3: CASSRRTSGRGMDTQYF
D: TRBD1; J: TRBJ2-1; V: TRBV7-8; size: .; DNA: TGTGCCAGCAGCTTCAGGGGGCGCCTCAATGAGCAGTTCTTC; CDR3: CASSFRGRLNEQFF
D: .; J: TRBJ1-2; V: TRBV10-3; size: .; DNA: TGTGCCATCAAAAAAACAGGGTTGGAGAGCTACACCTTC; CDR3: CAIKKTGLESYTF
D: TRBD2; J: TRBJ2-5; V: TRBV19; size: once; DNA: TGTGCCAGTAGTAGACTTAGCGGGGGACAAGAGACCCAGTACTTC; CDR3: CASSRLSGGQETQYF
D: .; J: TRBJ2-1; V: TRBV19; size: .; DNA: TGTGCCAGTAGTATGGAAGGAGCGAATGAGCAGTTCTTC; CDR3: CASSMEGANEQFF
D: TRBD1; J: TRBJ1-1; V: TRBV7-3; size: .; DNA: TGTGCCAGCAGCTTAGGGAATCAGGGGGTGGCTTTCTTT; CDR3: CASSLGNQGVAFF
D: .; J: TRBJ1-6; V: TRBV5-1; size: .; DNA: TGCGCCAGCCGATCAACCCGGGCCTCGAATTCACCCCTCCACTTT; CDR3: CASRSTRASNSPLHF
D: TRBD2; J: TRBJ2-7; V: TRBV7-8; size: .; DNA: TGTGCCAGCAGCATCAGCCAGACCGGGACTAGCGGTTACGAGCAGTACTTC; CDR3: CASSISQTGTSGYEQYF
D: .; J: TRBJ2-2; V: TRBV5-1; size: .; DNA: TGCGCCAGCAGCTCCGGCACAGGGAACACCGGGGAGCTGTTTTTT; CDR3: CASSSGTGNTGELFF
D: .; J: TRBJ2-1; V: TRBV4-1; size: .; DNA: TGCGCCAGCAGCCAAGATAGAGGGGGTAGAGAATACAATGAGCAGTTCTTC; CDR3: CASSQDRGGREYNEQFF
D: .; J: TRBJ1-6; V: TRBV6-5; size: .; DNA: TGTGCCAGCAGCCGACAAAGCACTTCACCCCTCCACTTT; CDR3: CASSRQSTSPLHF
D: TRBD1; J: TRBJ2-7; V: TRBV7-2; size: .; DNA: TGTGCCAGCAGCTTCACCAGGGGGCGCGACGAGCAGTACTTC; CDR3: CASSFTRGRDEQYF
D: .; J: TRBJ2-1; V: TRBV25-1; size: once; DNA: TGTGCCAGCAGTGAATATAGGTCTGAGCTCCACAATGAGCAGTTCTTC; CDR3: CASSEYRSELHNEQFF
D: TRBD2; J: TRBJ2-3; V: TRBV6-5; size: .; DNA: TGTGCCAGCAGTTACTATAGCGGGGGGGCAAGAGATACGCAGTATTTT; CDR3: CASSYYSGGARDTQYF
D: .; J: TRBJ2-7; V: TRBV20-1; size: .; DNA: TGCAGTGCGGTACAGGGATACGAGCAGTACTTC; CDR3: CSAVQGYEQYF
D: TRBD1; J: TRBJ1-5; V: TRBV4-2; size: .; DNA: TGTGCCAGCAGCCAAGGGGTCGACAGGGGGCGACCCCAGCATTTT; CDR3: CASSQGVDRGRPQHF
D: .; J: TRBJ2-2; V: TRBV2; size: .; DNA: TGTGCCAGCAGTGAACTTCGGAACACCGGGGAGCTGTTTTTT; CDR3: CASSELRNTGELFF
D: .; J: TRBJ2-3; V: TRBV18; size: .; DNA: TGTGCCAGCTCACCGGGGGATACGCAGTATTTT; CDR3: CASSPGDTQYF
D: .; J: TRBJ2-5; V: TRBV25-1; size: .; DNA: TGTGCCAGCAGTGAATCAGGGAAAGGTTTCAAGGTCCAAGAGACCCAGTACTTC; CDR3: CASSESGKGFKVQETQYF
D: TRBD2; J: TRBJ2-1; V: TRBV15; size: .; DNA: TGTGCCACCAGCAGAGATCTTGCGGGGGGGAGTTCTGAGCAGTTCTTC; CDR3: CATSRDLAGGSSEQFF
D: TRBD2; J: TRBJ2-1; V: TRBV5-4; size: .; DNA: TGTGCCAGCAGCAAGACTAGCGGGGGGTACAATGAGCAGTTCTTC; CDR3: CASSKTSGGYNEQFF
D: .; J: TRBJ2-7; V: TRBV5-1; size: .; DNA: TGCGCCAGCAGCTTGGAATGGGGCGAGCAGTACTTC; CDR3: CASSLEWGEQYF
D: .; J: TRBJ1-5; V: TRBV4-1; size: few; DNA: TGCGCCAGCAGCCAAGATCAGGCCAGCTTTCAGCCCCAGCATTTT; CDR3: CASSQDQASFQPQHF
D: TRBD1; J: TRBJ1-5; V: TRBV28; size: .; DNA: TGTGCCAGCAGACGGACAGGGAGTTCCAATCAGCCCCAGCATTTT; CDR3: CASRRTGSSNQPQHF
D: .; J: TRBJ1-5; V: TRBV19; size: few; DNA: TGTGCCAGTAGTATAGATAGATCGGGGACAAACAATCAGCCCCAGCATTTT; CDR3: CASSIDRSGTNNQPQHF
D: TRBD1; J: TRBJ1-2; V: TRBV18; size: .; DNA: TGTGCCAGCTCACCACAGGACAGGGGAAGCGGTGGCTACACCTTC; CDR3: CASSPQDRGSGGYTF
D: TRBD1; J: TRBJ1-3; V: TRBV30; size: .; DNA: TGTGCCTGCCCGAGGACAGGCTCTGGAAACACCATATATTTT; CDR3: CACPRTGSGNTIYF
D: .; J: TRBJ2-7; V: TRBV9; size: .; DNA: TGTGCCAGCAGCCCTTCCGGGGCGAGCTCCTACGAGCAGTACTTC; CDR3: CASSPSGASSYEQYF
D: .; J: TRBJ1-3; V: TRBV5-1; size: .; DNA: TGCGCCAGCAGCGCAGACAGGGGAAACACCATATATTTT; CDR3: CASSADRGNTIYF
D: .; J: TRBJ1-4; V: TRBV5-6; size: .; DNA: TGTGCCAGCAGCTTGGTGGGTTCCAGGAGGAGGGAAAAACTGTTTTTT; CDR3: CASSLVGSRRREKLFF
D: .; J: TRBJ2-5; V: TRBV5-1; size: .; DNA: TGCGCCAGCAGCTTTACCCGTGGGGCAGCCACTCAAGAGACCCAGTACTTC; CDR3: CASSFTRGAATQETQYF
D: .; J: TRBJ1-2; V: TRBV2; size: .; DNA: TGTGCCAGCAGTGAAGGGGCTAACTATGGCTACACCTTC; CDR3: CASSEGANYGYTF
D: .; J: TRBJ2-2; V: TRBV6-1; size: once; DNA: TGTGCCAGCAGTGCTGACTTTGCCGGGGAGCTGTTTTTT; CDR3: CASSADFAGELFF
D: .; J: TRBJ2-2; V: TRBV9; size: .; DNA: TGTGCCAGCAGCGTATTGCAGGCAGGCGGGGAGCTGTTTTTT; CDR3: CASSVLQAGGELFF